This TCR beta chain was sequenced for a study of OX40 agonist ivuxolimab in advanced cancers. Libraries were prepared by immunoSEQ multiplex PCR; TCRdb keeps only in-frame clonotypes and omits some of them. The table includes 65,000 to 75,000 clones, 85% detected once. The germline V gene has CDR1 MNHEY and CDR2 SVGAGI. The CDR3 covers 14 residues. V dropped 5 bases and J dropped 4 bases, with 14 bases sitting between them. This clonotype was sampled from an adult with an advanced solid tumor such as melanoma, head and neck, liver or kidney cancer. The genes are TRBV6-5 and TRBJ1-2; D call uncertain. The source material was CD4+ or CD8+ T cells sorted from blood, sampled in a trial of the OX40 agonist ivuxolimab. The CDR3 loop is CASSPGLDVYGYTF. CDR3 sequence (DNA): TGTGCCAGCAGTCCCGGGTTAGATGTCTATGGCTACACCTTC.